A selection of T cell receptor beta chains follows, all from one sample in a study of blood T cell repertoires in COVID-19. The data were produced by immunoSEQ multiplex PCR, yet TCRdb's version contains in-frame clones alone and is incomplete. The repertoire holds a few hundred thousand clones, with about 86% as singletons. Sequencing used peripheral blood. These receptors all come from a man younger than 35 with active or convalescent COVID-19. CDR3s include the opening cysteine and the closing phenylalanine or tryptophan. The order of the fields is V gene, clone size, J gene, D gene, CDR3 DNA, CDR3 protein. A D gene is named only where the DNA matches it firmly. Only part of the rows carry a size: once, few, many, or a class if the clone is expanded.

V: TRBV7-9; size: -; J: TRBJ1-2; D: -; DNA: TGTGCCAGCAGCTCTATCAGGTTTCCCGTGAATGGCTACACCTTC; CDR3: CASSSIRFPVNGYTF
V: TRBV5-4; size: -; J: TRBJ2-2; D: TRBD2; DNA: TGTGCCAGCAGCGCCCAGATCGGGGGGGAATACACCGGGGAGCTGTTTTTT; CDR3: CASSAQIGGEYTGELFF
V: TRBV6-6; size: -; J: TRBJ1-2; D: TRBD1; DNA: TGTGCCAGCAGTCCCACCCACCGGGACAGGGGGGGTTATGGCTACACCTTC; CDR3: CASSPTHRDRGGYGYTF
V: TRBV11-2; size: -; J: TRBJ1-2; D: -; DNA: TGTGCCAGCAGCGAGCGGGGATGGGGCTACACCTTC; CDR3: CASSERGWGYTF
V: TRBV12-5; size: once; J: TRBJ2-1; D: -; DNA: TGTGCTAGTGGTTTGGTGGGCGCGCCAGGGATAGGCAATGAGCAGTTCTTC; CDR3: CASGLVGAPGIGNEQFF
V: TRBV6-5; size: -; J: TRBJ2-5; D: TRBD2; DNA: TGTGCCAGCTTCCCCGGGACTAGCAAGTCGGAGACCCAGTACTTC; CDR3: CASFPGTSKSETQYF
V: TRBV5-6; size: -; J: TRBJ2-1; D: -; DNA: TGTGCCAGCAGCTTGGTATATTTACAGGGTGGGCAGTTCTTC; CDR3: CASSLVYLQGGQFF
V: TRBV5-1; size: -; J: TRBJ2-7; D: -; DNA: TGCGCCAGCTCCGGAGGACTTTACGCCTACGAGCAGTACTTC; CDR3: CASSGGLYAYEQYF
V: TRBV5-4; size: -; J: TRBJ2-5; D: TRBD2; DNA: TGTGCCAGCAGCCACCCCCCTAGCGGGGAAGAGACCCAGTACTTC; CDR3: CASSHPPSGEETQYF
V: TRBV10-3; size: -; J: TRBJ2-5; D: TRBD2; DNA: TGTGCCATCAGTCCTAGCGGGGGGGTTCAAGAGACCCAGTACTTC; CDR3: CAISPSGGVQETQYF
V: TRBV27; size: -; J: TRBJ1-3; D: -; DNA: TGTGCCAGCAGTCTGTTGCCGCCCGGGCAGGGGTTAAACACCATATATTTT; CDR3: CASSLLPPGQGLNTIYF
V: TRBV4-1; size: -; J: TRBJ2-3; D: -; DNA: TGCGCCAGCAGCCAAGGGCCGGCGGGGACGGAGGCAGATACGCAGTATTTT; CDR3: CASSQGPAGTEADTQYF
V: TRBV5-1; size: once; J: TRBJ1-2; D: -; DNA: TGCGCCAGCAGCGCTTCACAGGATCTTATCGCTGGCTACACCTTC; CDR3: CASSASQDLIAGYTF
V: TRBV4-3; size: -; J: TRBJ2-7; D: TRBD2; DNA: TGCGCCAGCAGCCAAGATCTTGGTAGCGGGAGTGTGGCCTACGAGCAGTACTTC; CDR3: CASSQDLGSGSVAYEQYF
V: TRBV13; size: -; J: TRBJ1-2; D: TRBD1; DNA: TGTGCCAGCAGCTTAAGTAACAGGGGAGGAGGCTACACCTTC; CDR3: CASSLSNRGGGYTF
V: TRBV6-6; size: -; J: TRBJ2-1; D: -; DNA: TGTGCCAGCAGCAGGTCAGGCAATGAGCAGTTCTTC; CDR3: CASSRSGNEQFF
V: TRBV29-1; size: -; J: TRBJ2-7; D: TRBD2; DNA: TGCAGCGTCGCCTATACTAGCGGTGGCGAGCAGTACTTC; CDR3: CSVAYTSGGEQYF
V: TRBV6-1; size: -; J: TRBJ1-2; D: -; DNA: TGTGCCAGCAGTGAATCCCCGGGGGAGGCCTATGGCTACACCTTC; CDR3: CASSESPGEAYGYTF
V: TRBV7-7; size: -; J: TRBJ2-1; D: TRBD1; DNA: TGTGCTAGCAGCTTAGAACAGGGGGGATACAATGAGCAGTTCTTC; CDR3: CASSLEQGGYNEQFF
V: TRBV27; size: once; J: TRBJ2-5; D: -; DNA: TGTGCCAGCCGAACCTCGGGATCGCAAGAGACCCAGTACTTC; CDR3: CASRTSGSQETQYF
V: TRBV29-1; size: few; J: TRBJ2-7; D: TRBD1; DNA: TGCAGCGTTCCCGGGACAGGGGCCTACGAGCAGTACTTC; CDR3: CSVPGTGAYEQYF
V: TRBV4-3; size: -; J: TRBJ2-7; D: TRBD1; DNA: TGCGCCAGCAGCAAAGACCTTGACGGGACAGGGACCTACGAGCAGTACTTC; CDR3: CASSKDLDGTGTYEQYF